This TCR beta chain was retrieved from a study of blood T cell repertoires in COVID-19. Across the whole study: The analysed material was cDNA or gDNA that came from T cells, B-cell-depleted T cells, or PBMCs.

TCRdb keeps only in-frame clones here, not all; method: immunoSEQ multiplex PCR. The profile shows roughly 300,000 clones, 85% of them singletons. The CDR3 is 16 amino acids. Trimming removed 1 base at V and 6 bases at J, with 16 bases between. The germline CDR1 and CDR2 sequences are SNHLY and FYNNEI. This sequence was found in a human donor in a cohort sampled during active COVID-19. The chain uses TRBV2 and TRBJ1-5; D is ambiguous. Specimen: peripheral blood. CDR3 in amino acids: CASSEGFVGGRQPQHF. The DNA of the CDR3 is TGTGCCAGCAGTGAAGGGTTTGTGGGAGGGCGTCAGCCCCAGCATTTT.